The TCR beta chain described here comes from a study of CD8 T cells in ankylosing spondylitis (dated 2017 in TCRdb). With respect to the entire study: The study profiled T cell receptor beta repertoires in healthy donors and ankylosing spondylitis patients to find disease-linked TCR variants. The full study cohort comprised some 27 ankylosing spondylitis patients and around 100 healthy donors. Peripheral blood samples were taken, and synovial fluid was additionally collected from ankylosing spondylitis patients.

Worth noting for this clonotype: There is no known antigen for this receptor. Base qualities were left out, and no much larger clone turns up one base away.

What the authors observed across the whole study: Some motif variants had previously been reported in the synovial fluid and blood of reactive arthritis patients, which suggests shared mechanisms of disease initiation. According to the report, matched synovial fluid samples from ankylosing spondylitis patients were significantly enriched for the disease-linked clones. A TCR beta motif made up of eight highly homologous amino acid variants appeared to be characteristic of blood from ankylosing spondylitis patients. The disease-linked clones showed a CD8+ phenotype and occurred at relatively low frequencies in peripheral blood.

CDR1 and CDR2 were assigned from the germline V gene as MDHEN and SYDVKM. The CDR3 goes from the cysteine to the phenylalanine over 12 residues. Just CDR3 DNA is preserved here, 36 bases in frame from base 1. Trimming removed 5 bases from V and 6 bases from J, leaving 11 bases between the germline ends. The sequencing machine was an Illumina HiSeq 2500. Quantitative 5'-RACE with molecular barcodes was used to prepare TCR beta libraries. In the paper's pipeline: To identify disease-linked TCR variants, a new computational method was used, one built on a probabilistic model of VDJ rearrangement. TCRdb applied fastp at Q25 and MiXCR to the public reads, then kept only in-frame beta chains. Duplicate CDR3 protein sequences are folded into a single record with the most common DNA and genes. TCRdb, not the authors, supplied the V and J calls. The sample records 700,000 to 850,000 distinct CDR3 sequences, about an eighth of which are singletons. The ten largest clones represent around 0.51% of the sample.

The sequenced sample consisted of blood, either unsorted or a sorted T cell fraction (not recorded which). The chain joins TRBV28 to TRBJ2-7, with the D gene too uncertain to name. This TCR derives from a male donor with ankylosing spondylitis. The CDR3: CASSLLVGEQYF. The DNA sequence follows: TGTGCCAGCAGTCTCCTAGTAGGCGAGCAGTACTTC.